A single sample gave rise to the 20 T cell receptor beta chains below, sequenced in a study of T cells in women clearing cervical HPV infection. Profiling relied on immunoSEQ multiplex PCR, and the TCRdb table lists in-frame clones only, not all of them. Its table lists 40,000 to 60,000 clones. The sequencing sample was made of blood buffy coat. These receptors were collected from a woman aged 18-70 years with a cervical HPV16 infection that either progressed to CIN3+ or cleared (not recorded which).

Comments on this clone: From the germline J gene comes the end of the CDR3, since the read stops 3 residues before it. This chain joins TRBV18 and TRBJ1-5, with TRBD1 matching over 7 bases. Germline trimming cut 6 bases from V and 0 bases from J; bases unmatched to any gene: 8. This CDR3 is 16 amino acids long. From germline, CDR1 is KGHSH and CDR2 LQKENI. CDR3 bases read: TGTGCCAGCTCTCCCGGGACAGTTAATAGCAATCAGCCC. This encodes CASSPGTVNSNQP. The complete CDR3 reads CASSPGTVNSNQPQHF.

As regards this clone: The read finishes 3 residues shy of the CDR3 end, and the germline J gene is used to complete it. This chain links TRBV29-1 with TRBJ2-3; tentative D call: TRBD2 (6 bases). This CDR3 has 14 residues. Germline-derived CDR1 and CDR2 are SQVTM and ANQGSEA. This chain's CDR3 is CSVERGATAGTQYF. The sequenced part of the CDR3 DNA is TGCAGCGTTGAAAGGGGCGCTACCGCGGGGACG.

Remarks on this clone: The read gets to within 3 residues of the CDR3 end, and the germline J gene fills in the rest. The chain recombines TRBV20-1 with TRBJ2-1, with TRBD2 as a possible D gene (7 bases). V dropped 4 bases and J dropped 5 bases, with 12 bases sitting between them. The CDR3 contains 13 residues. Germline V gene sequence: CDR1 DFQATT, CDR2 SNEGSKA (reference sequence). Here the CDR3 reads CSAIRGADNEQFF. The DNA read from the CDR3 is TGCAGTGCTATCCGGGGGGCCGACAATGAG.

Comments on this clone: The read comes to an end 3 residues before the CDR3 does, leaving the germline J gene to fill in the end. V gene TRBV20-1 combines with J gene TRBJ2-6; no definite D call. CDR1 is DFQATT, CDR2 SNEGSKA, per germline (reference sequence). The CDR3 is 14 amino acids. V gave up 2 bases and J gave up 0 bases, with 5 bases separating them. The CDR3 bases that were read are TGCAGTGCTAGACACTACTCTGGGGCCAACGTC. This sequence encodes CSARHYSGANV. The whole CDR3 protein is CSARHYSGANVLTF.

The CDR3 region is CASREGGGYNSPLHF. Partial CDR3 DNA: TGTGCCAGTAGGGAGGGAGGGGGCTATAATTCACCC. The chain combines TRBV19 with TRBJ1-6; TRBD1 might be the D (6 bases). The read comes to an end 3 residues before the CDR3 does, leaving the germline J gene to fill in the end. This CDR3 has 15 amino acids. V was pared by 6 bases and J by 3 bases, with 12 bases between. Germline loops: CDR1 LNHDA, CDR2 SQIVND (reference sequence).

Comment on this clone: Coverage ceases 3 residues before the CDR3 finishes, and the germline J gene fills in the end. The V and J genes are TRBV13 and TRBJ1-2, with TRBD1 identical over 7 bases. This CDR3 contains 15 residues. CDR1 is PRHDT and CDR2 is FYEKMQ in the germline V gene (reference sequence). The CDR3 region is CASSLGTGPNRGYTF. The covered CDR3 bases are TGTGCCAGCAGCTTAGGGACAGGGCCTAATCGAGGC.

Points on this clone: Read sequence stops 3 residues before the CDR3 end, and the germline J gene provides the missing end. The V gene is TRBV29-1, the J gene TRBJ2-6; a weak D match, TRBD1 (6 bases). Germline V gene sequence: CDR1 SQVTM, CDR2 ANQGSEA. This CDR3 comprises 15 residues. Trimming removed 1 base from V and 1 base from J, with 8 bases in between. The CDR3 loop is CSVEGTVSGANVLTF. The sequenced part of the CDR3 DNA is TGCAGCGTTGAAGGGACAGTTTCTGGGGCCAACGTC.

With regard to this clone: The read comes to an end 3 residues before the CDR3 does, leaving the germline J gene to fill in the end. The rearrangement joins TRBV10-2 to TRBJ1-4; weak D call: TRBD1 (6 bases). With 3 bases removed from V and 5 bases from J, the gap between germline ends came to 10 bases. The CDR3 is 14 residues long. CDR1 WSHSY and CDR2 SAAADI come from the germline V gene. CDR3 protein: CASSEPGTNEKLFF. CDR3 DNA, as far as it was read: TGCGCCAGCAGTGAACCCGGGACAAATGAAAAA.

Details on this clone: The DNA ends 3 residues before the CDR3 does, and the rest of the CDR3 is filled in from the germline J gene. J is TRBJ1-4 and V is TRBV5-1; a possible D gene is TRBD1 (6 bases). The CDR3 is 15 amino acids. The germline V gene has CDR1 SGHRS and CDR2 YFSETQ. V lost 4 bases to trimming and J lost 5 bases, with 15 bases between them. CDR3 in amino acids: CASSTQTGANEKLFF. The sequenced part of the CDR3 DNA is TGCGCCAGCAGCACCCAGACAGGCGCCAATGAAAAA.

Of note for this clone: The CDR3 extends 3 residues past the end of the read, so its final part is completed from the germline J gene. This rearrangement joins TRBV10-3 to TRBJ2-5, with TRBD2 matching 9 bases. The V and J ends lost 4 bases and 5 bases, in that order; junction bases with no gene match: 5. Germline CDR1 ENHRY, CDR2 SYGVKD. CDR3 length equals 14 residues. Here the CDR3 reads CAISALAGRETQYF. The sequenced CDR3 bases are TGTGCCATCAGTGCCCTAGCGGGACGGGAGACC.

Concerning this clone: From the germline J gene comes the end of the CDR3, since the read stops 3 residues before it. The genes are TRBV7-3 and TRBJ2-3; TRBD1 might be the D (5 bases). Trimming removed 3 bases at V and 4 bases at J, with 5 bases between. Per germline, CDR1 SGHTA and CDR2 FQGTGA. The length of the CDR3 is 12 residues. The CDR3 reads CASSLGPDTQYF. The sequenced part of the CDR3 DNA is TGTGCCAGCAGCTTGGGGCCAGATACG.

A note on this clone: With the read ending 3 residues before the CDR3 end, the germline J gene is used to fill in that end. The chain recombines TRBV6-1 with TRBJ1-6; perhaps TRBD1 as D (6 bases). Between the trimmed V and J ends, which lost 0 bases and 9 bases, there was a span of 15 bases. The CDR3 has 16 residues. From germline, CDR1 is MNHNS and CDR2 SASEGT. The CDR3 spells CASSEARGGVSSPLHF. The sequenced CDR3 bases are TGTGCCAGCAGTGAAGCAAGGGGGGGGGTAAGTTCACCC.

Concerning this clone: The CDR3 is cut off 3 residues early in the read; its end comes from the germline J gene. The chain is built from TRBV15 and TRBJ2-5, with a tentative D call TRBD2 (6 bases). V gave up 0 bases and J gave up 2 bases, with 7 bases separating them. Germline V gene sequence: CDR1 LNHNV, CDR2 YYDKDF (reference sequence). There are 14 residues in the CDR3. The CDR3 here is CATSRDRGQETQYF. Partial CDR3 DNA: TGTGCCACCAGCAGAGATCGGGGGCAAGAGACC.

To note about this clone: The DNA ends 3 residues before the CDR3 does, and the rest of the CDR3 is filled in from the germline J gene. The chain uses TRBV5-5 and TRBJ2-1; 8 nucleotides match TRBD1. The J segment lost 8 bases and the V segment lost 4 bases, leaving 11 bases of the junction unmatched. The length of the CDR3 is 15 residues. CDR1 is SGHKS, CDR2 YYEKEE, per germline (reference sequence). The CDR3 sequence: CASSRTGWVSDEQFF. The CDR3 DNA, read in part, is TGTGCCAGCAGCCGGACAGGGTGGGTCTCGGATGAG.

In regard to this clone: Sequencing ends 3 residues short of the CDR3 end; the germline J gene provides the rest. The chain couples TRBV20-1 to TRBJ2-7, with 12 bases aligning to TRBD1. The junction had 4 bases not matched to a gene; V was cut back by 0 bases and J by 4 bases. Germline CDR1 reads DFQATT; CDR2 reads SNEGSKA (reference sequence). This CDR3 comprises 15 residues. Partial CDR3 DNA: TGCAGTGCTAGAGAGACGGGACAGGGGGCTTACGAG. Residues: CSARETGQGAYE. In full, the CDR3 reads CSARETGQGAYEQYF.

With regard to this clone: The CDR3 end falls 3 residues outside the read, so it is completed with the germline J gene. This sequence joins TRBV7-7 and TRBJ2-3; perhaps TRBD1 as D (6 bases). The CDR3 extends over 16 amino acids. Germline lookup yields CDR1 SSHAT and CDR2 FNYEAQ (reference sequence). The part of the CDR3 DNA that was read is TGTGCCAGCAGCTTAGGTTCCAGGGGCAGCAGAGAGACG. Translating it yields CASSLGSRGSRET. The whole CDR3 reads CASSLGSRGSRETQYF.

Regarding this clone: The DNA ends 3 residues before the CDR3 does, and the rest of the CDR3 is filled in from the germline J gene. The rearrangement joins TRBV7-2 to TRBJ2-2; 8 bases are shared with TRBD2. The CDR3 runs 17 residues. Germline CDR1 and CDR2: SGHTA and FQGNSA. The sequenced part of the CDR3 DNA is TGTGCCAGCAGCTTAGCCGGGGGGGCATCTGGGGCCAACGTG. Protein sequence: CASSLAGGASGANV. The whole CDR3 is CASSLAGGASGANVLFF.

A remark on this clone: Coverage ceases 3 residues before the CDR3 finishes, and the germline J gene fills in the end. This chain joins TRBV5-1 and TRBJ1-1, with TRBD1 as a possible D gene (5 bases). The CDR3 has 16 residues. In germline, CDR1 is SGHRS, CDR2 YFSETQ. V lost 1 base and J lost 0, with 13 bases in between. CDR3 in amino acids: CASSLLGGRMNTEAFF. The covered CDR3 bases are TGCGCCAGCAGCTTGTTGGGGGGACGAATGAACACTGAA.

Concerning this clone itself: The observed sequence ends 3 residues before the CDR3 terminus, with the missing tail filled in from the germline J gene. This chain connects TRBV29-1 to TRBJ2-3, with 7 bases aligning to TRBD2. The germline V gene encodes CDR1 SQVTM and CDR2 ANQGSEA. The trim removed 1 base at V and 0 bases at J, leaving 10 bases unmatched. The length of the CDR3 is 17 residues. The CDR3 is CSVEGLAEATSTDTQYF. The CDR3 bases that were read are TGCAGCGTTGAAGGTCTAGCGGAAGCCACTAGCACAGATACG.

Concerning this clone: Coverage ceases 3 residues before the CDR3 finishes, and the germline J gene fills in the end. The V call is TRBV12-3 or TRBV12-4, the J call TRBJ2-5; D unclear. This CDR3 is 16 amino acids long. Trimming took off 5 bases at V and 3 bases at J, with 19 bases between the two ends. CDR3 amino acids: CASSPLGAVGKETQYF. The part of the CDR3 DNA that was read is TGTGCCAGCAGTCCACTCGGTGCGGTGGGTAAAGAGACC.